The sequence of this T cell receptor (beta chain) was determined in a study of Ad26.COV2.S vaccination and SARS-CoV-2 variants. Study conclusions and caveats: It was reported that spike-specific CD8+ and CD4+ T cell responses were substantially broad after vaccination.

Here immunoSEQ multiplex PCR was the method, and the copy in TCRdb shows in-frame clones only, minus some. The table records about 440,000 clones, 90% of them present only once. On this clone itself: Its antigen is unidentified.

The V gene end was trimmed by 2 bases and the J gene end by 6 bases; junction bases not matched to a gene: 10. The CDR3 runs 16 residues. CDR1 is MNHEY, CDR2 SVGAGI, per germline. The treatment: around 19 received Ad26.COV2.S at low or high dose, single or two shots; 5 received placebo; per-sample allocation not given. All samples were drawn on day 63, counting from the first vaccine or placebo injection. The receptor was derived from a person aged 18-65 years who received the Ad26.COV2.S COVID-19 vaccine or a placebo. The material was peripheral blood, obtained in a trial of Ad26.COV2.S vaccine versus placebo. V usage is TRBV6-5 and J usage is TRBJ2-7; 10 nucleotides agree with TRBD1. The CDR3 DNA sequence: TGTGCCAGCAGTTACGGAGGGGGGACAGGGGTAGTCGAGCAGTACTTC. It specifies CASSYGGGTGVVEQYF.